This TCR beta chain was identified in a study of regulatory T cells in long-lasting Graves disease (TCRdb year 2021). Background on the whole study: Newly diagnosed Graves' disease patients had taken antithyroid drugs for less than 3 months. The study was registered as a clinical trial and conducted in China. A total of 35 or so samples underwent TCR sequencing: some 13 from persistent and roughly 20 from newly diagnosed Graves' disease patients. Peripheral blood TCR sequencing and RNA sequencing compared persistent Graves' disease patients with newly diagnosed Graves' disease patients. General findings and caveats noted by the study authors: The small sample size was acknowledged by the authors as a limitation that may reduce accuracy. Only the TCR beta chain was sequenced and analyzed. A larger number of public clonotypes was shared among persistent patients (around 2,700) than among newly diagnosed patients (around 880). Persistent disease showed preferential use of TRBV28, TRBJ1-2 and TRBJ2-5, whereas newly diagnosed disease favored TRBV20-1 and TRBJ2-1. Compared with newly diagnosed patients, persistent Graves' disease patients had lower TCR Shannon entropy and fewer highly expanded clones, which suggests clonal expansion. Because the primary lesion, thyroid tissue, could not be accessed, the study looked at peripheral blood alone.

Concerning this clonotype itself: The clone's antigen remains unknown. It may be a read error: a sequence one base away is much more abundant.

Based on the germline V gene (reference sequence), the CDR1 and CDR2 sequences are DFQATT and SNEGSKA. The CDR3 sequence holds 15 residues, the cysteine and phenylalanine included. The DNA shown is the 45-base CDR3, in frame from base 1. The trim is 0 bases for V and 10 bases for J, with a gap of 19 bases between the germline ends. The method behind the library was multiplex PCR. For sequencing, an Illumina HiSeq 4000 was employed. CDR3 regions were amplified by Arm-PCR with iRepertoire HTBI primers to construct TCR beta libraries. Before sequencing, the PCR products underwent gel purification. As for the original processing: Gene usage analysis of CDR3 amino acid clonotypes used the 62 TRBV and 14 to 15 TRBJ segments found across samples. COPE and FqMerger were used to merge the filtered high-quality paired reads into contigs. BLAST was used to align contigs to IMGT TRBV, TRBD and TRBJ reference genes, with CDR3 defined following IMGT. Any clonotype with a frequency above 0.1% was classified as a highly expanded clone. Shannon entropy was used to measure repertoire diversity, and the Gini coefficient was used to measure V-J evenness. A clonotype was considered public if more than one individual shared it. The raw public reads went through TCRdb reprocessing: fastp at Q25, MiXCR clone calling, in-frame beta chains kept. Each entry is one CDR3 protein sequence, shown with its most common DNA and genes. The V and J calls reflect TCRdb's pipeline rather than the authors' work. The table for this sample lists 350,000 to 500,000 distinct CDR3 sequences; roughly 17% of them were counted only once. The ten largest clones represent 23% of the sample.

The time point label on this specimen signifies: newly diagnosed GD, antithyroid drugs for less than 3 months. For both TCR sequencing and RNA sequencing, RNA was extracted from PBMCs using TRIzol. Graves' disease was diagnosed according to American Thyroid Association guidelines. Recruitment of patients was carried out at an endocrinology department in Xi'an, China. Each patient gave 9 to 10 milliliters of peripheral blood, collected in an EDTA anticoagulant tube. PBMCs were isolated by Ficoll Paque Plus density gradient separation without further T cell sorting. RNA quality was checked with an Agilent 2100 Bioanalyzer and agarose gel, and concentration with a NanoDrop 2000. The same data also went into a second study, on T cells in Graves' hyperthyroidism and ophthalmopathy. The second paper states: Graves' hyperthyroidism was defined as stable when no progression to ophthalmopathy occurred over 18 months of follow-up. The hyperthyroidism patients were between 18 and 65 years old and newly diagnosed, with a disease duration of less than 2 months. Patients with uncontrolled infections, other autoimmune diseases, pregnancy or lactation were excluded. Clinical symptoms, serum thyroxine and TRAb, thyroid ultrasound, and orbital computed tomography formed the basis for the diagnoses. A first-round RT-PCR of the TCR CDR3 used the HTBI primer set with the Qiagen OneStep RT-PCR kit. Most expanded thyroid clonotypes (frequency above 0.001) were also found in blood, which suggests that blood repertoires may mirror thyroid immune responses. In cross-validation, a model built on a 13 V-J signature told ophthalmopathy apart from stable hyperthyroidism with 85% to 90% sensitivity and about 81% specificity, and in testing the same model reached 80%/75%. In validation, progression to ophthalmopathy was predicted by the model with 70.59% sensitivity and 72.22% specificity, a median of roughly six months before onset. To identify distinguishing TCR V-J signatures, a discovery cohort of some 100 patients was used, comprising under 45 with Graves' ophthalmopathy and around 60 with stable Graves' hyperthyroidism. Prospective prediction of ophthalmopathy was tested in an independent validation cohort consisting of fewer than 20 hyperthyroidism patients and around 17 patients who later progressed to ophthalmopathy. The roughly 99 discovery patients were divided at random into training and test sets in a 7:3 ratio. Thyroid tissue and blood T-cell repertoires from about 6 Graves' hyperthyroidism patients were also compared in the study. After blood sampling, hyperthyroidism patients were treated with methimazole at a starting dose of 30 mg daily, and ophthalmopathy patients were treated with high-dose intravenous methylprednisolone. A second multiplex PCR round built the libraries, followed by size selection and purification. Libraries were sequenced paired-end with 100 bp reads on an Illumina HiSeq2000. SOAPnuke was used to process the raw data, with reads discarded if the reads contained adapters or uncalled bases, had a mean Phred below 15, or lacked an exact constant-primer or identifier match. High-quality paired reads were merged with COPE v1.2.5, and unique nucleotide sequences were defined as clonotypes. MiTCR v1.1 was used to align clonotypes to the IMGT TRBV, TRBD and TRBJ reference segments. The analysis included only V-J combinations with a frequency above 0.0001, which together covered more than 99% of the repertoires. A TCS score was defined as the ratio of F50 (clonal expansion) to E x V (chaos), with BLOSUM62-based TCRdist applied between CDR3 peptides within each V-J. Welch's t-statistics and random forest reduced 500 to 550 V-J features to 13, which were used in a naive Bayes classifier (R e1071). No statistical method was used to set the sample size in advance, and investigators knew the group allocation. According to the paper, TCR Vbeta CDR3 sequencing was carried out on about 140 peripheral blood samples, which came from more than 40 ophthalmopathy, 70 to 80 hyperthyroidism and some 17 progressor patients.

The rearrangement combines TRBV20-1 with TRBJ2-1; a confident D gene designation cannot be given. Specimen: peripheral blood mononuclear cells (PBMCs), collected at new diagnosis, from a patient treated with antithyroid drugs. The TCR comes from a woman aged 18 to 35 with Graves disease. Donor details come from another sample of the same person, matched by shared clones. The CDR3 reads CSARDYQNTHYEQFF. Here is the DNA: TGCAGTGCTAGAGATTATCAGAATACTCACTACGAGCAGTTCTTC.